Listed here is a single TCR beta chain. This clonotype came up many times. Its recognized antigen is unknown. Qualities for individual bases were not recorded, and no much larger clone is one base off. This entry comes from a study of T-cell reconstitution after alpha-beta-depleted transplantation in children (dated by TCRdb to 2016 to 2018). General notes on the study: Using TCR repertoire profiling, the study quantitatively followed how T-cell immune reconstitution unfolded in children after TCRalphabeta/CD19-depleted allogeneic hematopoietic cell transplantation.

Libraries were constructed by PCR. The data were produced on an Illumina HiSeq 2500. TCR libraries were prepared with molecular barcoding, using unique molecular identifiers to normalize TCRbeta repertoire quantification. The public reads were reanalyzed by TCRdb: fastp trimming at Q25, MiXCR alignment, in-frame beta chains only. Under each unique CDR3 protein, matching rows form one entry showing the most common genes and DNA. The sample profile shows 140,000 or so distinct CDR3 sequences; around 10% of them were found once. The ten most abundant clones make up 15% to 20% of the sample. The treatment or condition label, read with the paper, signifies: allogeneic hematopoietic cell transplantation with graft depleted of TCRalphabeta T cells and CD19 B cells. Transplant recipients were children who received TCRalphabeta/CD19-depleted allogeneic hematopoietic cell grafts. General study outcomes and caveats: The apparently early alphabetaT-cell count recovery about two months after transplant was reportedly dependent on only several hundred rapidly expanded clones derived from non-depleted graft cells. In some patients, the high TCRbeta diversity seen at day 60 was put down to recipient T cells and intrathymic progenitors that had survived conditioning. The frequencies of hyperexpanded clones fell over the following months, and after one year, T-cell counts and TCRbeta diversity were mostly attributed to newly produced T cells.

The cysteine opens and the phenylalanine closes a CDR3 of 13 amino acids. Only the CDR3 DNA stays, 39 bases, in frame from base 1. CDR1 and CDR2 (SQVTM, ANQGSEA) derive from the germline V gene. The junction carries 11 bases between V and J, which are trimmed by 3 bases and 2 bases respectively. The V and J segments used are TRBV29-1 and TRBJ2-7; the D gene is possibly TRBD1, with 5 bases matching. The clonotype comes from a female patient between 2 and 15 years old who had a stem cell transplant for congenital amegakaryocytic thrombocytopenia, so the T cells may come from the graft donor. The material was PBMCs, mostly from graft donor cells, obtained 180 days after TCRalphabeta/CD19-depleted stem cell transplant. The CDR3 sequence is CSVDTGQTYEQYF. The nucleotide sequence reads TGCAGCGTTGACACAGGCCAAACCTACGAGCAGTACTTC.